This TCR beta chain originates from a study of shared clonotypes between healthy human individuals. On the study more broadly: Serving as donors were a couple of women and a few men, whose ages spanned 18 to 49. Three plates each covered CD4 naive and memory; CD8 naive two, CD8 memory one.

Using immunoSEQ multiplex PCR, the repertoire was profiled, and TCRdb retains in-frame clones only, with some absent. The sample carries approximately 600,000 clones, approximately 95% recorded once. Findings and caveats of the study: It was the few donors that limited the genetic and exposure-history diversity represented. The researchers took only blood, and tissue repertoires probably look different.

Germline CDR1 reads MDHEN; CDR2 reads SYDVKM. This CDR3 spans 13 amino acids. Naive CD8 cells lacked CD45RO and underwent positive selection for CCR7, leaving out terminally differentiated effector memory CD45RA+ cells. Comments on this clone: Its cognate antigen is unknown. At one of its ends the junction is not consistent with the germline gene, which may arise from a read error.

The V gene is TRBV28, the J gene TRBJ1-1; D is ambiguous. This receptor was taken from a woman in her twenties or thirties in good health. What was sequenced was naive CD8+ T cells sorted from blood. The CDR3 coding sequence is TGTGCGAGCACGTCCCCCTCCTACACTGAAGCTTTCTTT. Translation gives CASTSPSYTEAFF.